Below are 30 T cell receptor beta chains sequenced from a single sample in a study of T-cell reconstitution after alpha-beta-depleted transplantation in children. Unique molecular identifiers were incorporated when the TCRbeta library was constructed. MiXCR, run by TCRdb on the PCR reads, gives a single entry per CDR3 protein. Of almost 500,000 distinct CDR3 sequences listed, around 12% were seen once; the top ten hold approximately 5.4%. The sample in question was PBMCs from the stem cell graft donor, obtained from the stem cell graft. The receptors were sampled from a human donor who donated a stem cell graft to a child with combined immunodeficiency.

CDR3 loop: CASRPGLPGYEQYF. CDR3 sequence (DNA): TGTGCCAGCAGACCCGGACTCCCTGGGTACGAGCAGTACTTC. The chain links TRBV6-1 to TRBJ2-7, with D perhaps matching TRBD2 (5 bases). CDR1 and CDR2 from the germline V gene are MNHNS and SASEGT. CDR3 length: 14 residues. V dropped 6 bases and J dropped 4 bases, with 16 bases sitting between them.

This clonotype was seen a few times. The rearrangement links TRBV4-3 to TRBJ2-5; D perhaps matches TRBD2 (6 bases). Germline V gene data show CDR1 as LGHNA and CDR2 as YSLEER. V was trimmed by 3 bases and J by 5 bases, leaving 19 bases between them. This CDR3 contains 16 residues. CDR3 DNA sequence: TGCGCCAGCAGCCATAACCCGACCGGGGGAAGCGAGACCCAGTACTTC. The encoded protein is CASSHNPTGGSETQYF.

This clonotype was observed a handful of times. The chain combines TRBV5-1 with TRBJ2-1, with a weak D call TRBD2 (6 bases). With 4 bases removed from V and 6 bases from J, the gap between germline ends came to 17 bases. The germline V gene has CDR1 SGHRS and CDR2 YFSETQ. The length of the CDR3 is 15 residues. The CDR3 DNA reads as TGCGCCAGCAGCGGGGGAGGCGGGAAGTTCAATGAGCAGTTCTTC. Translated, it gives CASSGGGGKFNEQFF.

There are a few counts of this clonotype. The chain employs TRBV12-3 or TRBV12-4 and TRBJ1-5; D uncertain. The CDR3 totals 16 residues. Trimming shortened V by 1 base and J by 10 bases, and 20 bases separated the two germline ends. The DNA for the CDR3 is TGTGCCAGCAGTTTAGGTTTAGGGCTAGGAGTTGGTCCCCAGCATTTT. This gives the protein CASSLGLGLGVGPQHF.

The rearrangement uses TRBV15 and TRBJ2-7; tentatively, D is TRBD1 or TRBD2 (5 bases each). The V and J ends lost 1 base and 5 bases respectively, with 21 bases between them. This CDR3 has 17 residues. CDR1 and CDR2 from the germline V gene are LNHNV and YYDKDF (reference sequence). CDR3 sequence reads: CATSRVLQAGRGHEQYF. The CDR3 coding sequence is TGTGCCACCAGCAGAGTTCTACAGGCGGGTAGGGGCCACGAGCAGTACTTC.

This clonotype was recorded a few times. The chain joins TRBV20-1 to TRBJ2-7; 10 bases fit TRBD2. Germline lookup yields CDR1 DFQATT and CDR2 SNEGSKA (reference sequence). Trimming at V came to 1 base and at J to 4 bases, leaving 1 base not matched to a gene. This CDR3 has 13 amino acids. The chain's CDR3 is CSARGTSGYEQYF. The CDR3 DNA is TGCAGTGCTAGAGGGACTAGCGGTTACGAGCAGTACTTC.

This clonotype has more than one count but fewer than ten. The rearrangement links TRBV6-1 to TRBJ2-7; 7 positions agree with TRBD1. V was pared by 8 bases and J by 1 base, with 8 bases of the junction left unmatched. The CDR3 length is 14 residues. Germline V gene sequence: CDR1 MNHNS, CDR2 SASEGT. The CDR3 DNA sequence: TGTGCCAGCCGGAAAACAGGGGATTCCTACGAGCAGTACTTC. It encodes CASRKTGDSYEQYF.

This clonotype was recorded at least ten times. The V call is TRBV4-3, the J call TRBJ2-1; D might be TRBD2 (5 bases). The CDR3 runs 14 residues. The germline CDR1 and CDR2 sequences are LGHNA and YSLEER. V dropped 0 bases and J dropped 11 bases, with 14 bases sitting between them. This CDR3 reads CASSQDQSGRKQFF. The DNA of the CDR3 is TGCGCCAGCAGCCAAGATCAAAGCGGACGTAAGCAGTTCTTC.

The rearrangement joins TRBV6-1 to TRBJ1-1; D perhaps matches TRBD1 (5 bases). Trimming removed 2 bases from V and 1 base from J, with 11 bases in between. Germline assignment: CDR1 MNHNS and CDR2 SASEGT. The CDR3 sequence is 15 residues long. The CDR3, as DNA: TGTGCCAGCAGTGAACTGGGGCTAGGGAACACTGAAGCTTTCTTT. The encoded protein is CASSELGLGNTEAFF.

Remarks on this clonotype: A clone one base away is much larger, so this may be a read error. This chain joins TRBV2 and TRBJ2-3; possibly TRBD2 for D (5 bases). This CDR3 spans 12 amino acids. CDR1 SNHLY and CDR2 FYNNEI come from the germline V gene. The CDR3 DNA follows: TGTGCCAGCAAGGGAGACACACATACGCAGTATTTT. This gives the protein CASKGDTHTQYF.

V is TRBV18 and J is TRBJ2-2, with TRBD1 as a possible D gene (6 bases). CDR1 is KGHSH, CDR2 LQKENI, per germline. Trimming removed 2 bases from V and 1 base from J, with 11 bases in between. The CDR3 loop spans 16 amino acids. The CDR3 DNA is TGTGCCAGCTCACCAAACACACAGGGGAACACCGGGGAGCTGTTTTTT. The encoded protein is CASSPNTQGNTGELFF.

This clonotype came up a few times. The chain links TRBV5-1 to TRBJ1-5; D may be TRBD1 (5 bases). The ends were cut back, 3 bases at V and 5 bases at J, with 9 bases in the middle. CDR1 is SGHRS, CDR2 YFSETQ, per germline. The CDR3 contains 13 residues. Here the CDR3 DNA reads TGCGCCAGCAGCTACCAAGGGGATCAGCCCCAGCATTTT. Its translation: CASSYQGDQPQHF.

This sequence joins TRBV6-2 or TRBV6-3 and TRBJ2-5, with 9 bases that match TRBD2. CDR3 length equals 15 residues. After removal of 5 bases from V and 5 bases from J, the junction contained 9 bases not matched to a gene. Germline values: CDR1 MNHEY, CDR2 SVGEGT. The CDR3: CASSPSGGMGETQYF. The CDR3 DNA is TGTGCCAGCAGTCCAAGCGGGGGGATGGGGGAGACCCAGTACTTC.

The chain employs TRBV27 and TRBJ2-3, with TRBD1 matching 7 bases. The junction had 8 bases not matched to a gene; V was cut back by 5 bases and J by 3 bases. The CDR3 is 15 amino acids. Germline V gene sequence: CDR1 MNHEY, CDR2 SMNVEV (reference sequence). The CDR3 coding sequence is TGTGCCAGCAGTCCAGGGGGATATAGTACAGATACGCAGTATTTT. This codes for CASSPGGYSTDTQYF.

V usage is TRBV5-6 and J usage is TRBJ2-3, with D possibly called TRBD1 or TRBD2 (7 bases each). The CDR3 consists of 15 residues. The V gene's germline CDR1 is SGHDT and CDR2 YYEEEE. V gave up 0 bases and J gave up 6 bases, with 14 bases separating them. The chain's CDR3 is CASSLGDSGADTQYF. The CDR3 DNA sequence: TGTGCCAGCAGCTTGGGGGACAGCGGGGCCGATACGCAGTATTTT.

This clonotype has a count of ten or more. This CDR3 is CASEGAGNTIYF. CDR3 nucleotide sequence: TGTGCCAGCGAGGGTGCTGGAAACACCATATATTTT. The V and J genes are TRBV6-5 and TRBJ1-3; D unresolved. The V end was cut by 8 bases, the J end by 2 bases, with 7 bases between. CDR3 length equals 12 residues. CDR1 MNHEY and CDR2 SVGAGI come from the germline V gene.

This clonotype has a handful of counts. This rearrangement joins TRBV4-3 to TRBJ2-1; TRBD1 matches at 9 bases. With 1 base clipped from V and 7 bases from J, the junction kept 5 bases outside the gene matches. The germline V gene has CDR1 LGHNA and CDR2 YSLEER. The CDR3 sequence is 15 residues long. In nucleotides, the CDR3 is TGCGCCAGCAGCCAAGGGACAGGGGCCTCGAATGAGCAGTTCTTC. It specifies CASSQGTGASNEQFF.

This clonotype was seen at least ten times. This chain uses TRBV29-1 with TRBJ2-5; D might be TRBD2 (5 bases). In germline, CDR1 is SQVTM, CDR2 ANQGSEA. The CDR3 extends over 14 amino acids. Between the trimmed V and J ends, which lost 4 bases and 0 bases, there was a span of 12 bases. The CDR3 loop is CSVGRGLYQETQYF. DNA of the CDR3: TGCAGCGTTGGTAGAGGGCTGTACCAAGAGACCCAGTACTTC.

V and J are TRBV7-9 and TRBJ2-5, with D unresolved. This CDR3 comprises 14 residues. Germline CDR1 is SEHNR and CDR2 is FQNEAQ (reference sequence). Trimming pared 7 bases from V and 4 bases from J, leaving 16 bases between. CDR3 nucleotide sequence: TGTGCCAGCATCCCCGTCCGAAGTAGAGAGACCCAGTACTTC. Amino acid sequence: CASIPVRSRETQYF.

The gene calls are TRBV2 and TRBJ1-4; D remains ambiguous. Germline loops: CDR1 SNHLY, CDR2 FYNNEI. V was clipped by 3 bases and J by 10 bases, with 12 bases between them. The CDR3 loop spans 13 amino acids. CDR3 in DNA: TGTGCCAGCAGTGAGGTGGGAGTCGGAAAACTGTTTTTT. Protein sequence: CASSEVGVGKLFF.

This clonotype was recorded a few times. This rearrangement joins TRBV5-1 to TRBJ2-1; D is ambiguous. Germline V gene lookup returns CDR1 SGHRS and CDR2 YFSETQ. This CDR3 is built from 13 residues. V gave up 5 bases and J gave up 2 bases, with 8 bases separating them. In DNA form, the CDR3 reads TGCGCCAGCAGTATGGGGACCTACAATGAGCAGTTCTTC. The encoded protein is CASSMGTYNEQFF.

This clonotype was detected many times. V and J are TRBV4-1 and TRBJ2-1; D uncertain. There are 12 residues in the CDR3. V was pared by 5 bases and J by 10 bases, with 12 bases between. CDR1 is MGHRA and CDR2 is YSYEKL in the germline V gene. The CDR3 region is CASSRDLGEQFF. The CDR3 DNA is TGCGCCAGCAGCAGAGACTTGGGGGAGCAGTTCTTC.

The chain employs TRBV7-3 and TRBJ2-3, with TRBD2 matching over 7 bases. Germline V gene lookup returns CDR1 SGHTA and CDR2 FQGTGA. V dropped 11 bases and J dropped 4; count of bases not matched to a gene: 6. The CDR3 runs 12 residues. In DNA, the CDR3 is TGTGCCGGCGGGAGTATCGCAGATACGCAGTATTTT. It encodes CAGGSIADTQYF.

The chain is built from TRBV12-3 or TRBV12-4 and TRBJ2-5, with 12 bases aligning to TRBD2. The junction had 8 bases not matched to a gene; V was cut back by 7 bases and J by 5 bases. The CDR3 covers 15 residues. Here the CDR3 DNA reads TGTGCCAGCAACCTAGCGGGAGGGCCGGGGGAGACCCAGTACTTC. This encodes CASNLAGGPGETQYF.

The chain combines TRBV27 with TRBJ2-3; tentatively, D is TRBD2 (5 bases). V lost 7 bases to trimming and J lost 9 bases, with 17 bases between them. Looked up from germline, CDR1 is MNHEY and CDR2 is SMNVEV (reference sequence). This CDR3 spans 13 amino acids. CDR3 sequence reads: CASKYVGVSTQYF. The CDR3 coding sequence is TGTGCCAGCAAGTACGTGGGAGTGTCAACGCAGTATTTT.

V is TRBV7-9 and J is TRBJ2-3, with TRBD1 matching 9 bases. The CDR3 has 14 amino acids. Trimming took 4 bases from V and 8 from J; bases not matched to a gene: 7. CDR1 SEHNR and CDR2 FQNEAQ come from the germline V gene (reference sequence). This CDR3 reads CASSWTGEGVTQYF. CDR3 coding DNA: TGTGCCAGCAGCTGGACAGGGGAAGGTGTTACGCAGTATTTT.

This clonotype has more than one count but fewer than ten. The chain joins TRBV28 to TRBJ2-7; TRBD2 agrees at 10 bases. V was pared by 7 bases and J by 0 bases, with 9 bases of the junction left unmatched. The length of the CDR3 is 16 residues. Germline CDR1 and CDR2: MDHEN and SYDVKM. CDR3 sequence reads: CASTRSGGAISYEQYF. The CDR3 DNA sequence: TGTGCCAGCACCCGGAGCGGGGGGGCCATCTCCTACGAGCAGTACTTC. Full variable domain (rest looked up from reference TRBV28 and TRBJ2-7): DVKVTQSSRYLVKRTGEKVFLECVQDMDHENMFWYRQDPGLGLRLIYFSYDVKMKEKGDIPEGYSVSREKKERFSLILESASTNQTSMYLCASTRSGGAISYEQYFGPGTRLTVT.

The V and J genes are TRBV9 and TRBJ2-1; a weak D match, TRBD1 (7 bases). CDR1 SGDLS and CDR2 YYNGEE come from the germline V gene. The CDR3 spans 15 residues. Deletions cut 4 bases from V and 7 bases from J, with 18 bases between. The CDR3 loop is CASSTGGGARNEQFF. The CDR3 region has the DNA TGTGCCAGCAGCACCGGAGGGGGCGCAAGGAATGAGCAGTTCTTC.

The V and J genes are TRBV6-2 or TRBV6-3 and TRBJ2-4; D tentatively reads TRBD1 or TRBD2 (5 bases each). The CDR3 extends over 16 amino acids. Per the germline V gene, CDR1 is MNHEY and CDR2 is SVGEGT. V lost 4 bases to trimming and J lost 7 bases, with 20 bases between them. This CDR3 is CASSFSPGTKWNIQYF. CDR3 nucleotides: TGTGCCAGCAGTTTCTCACCCGGGACCAAGTGGAACATTCAGTACTTC.

This clonotype was seen many times. J is TRBJ2-3 and V is TRBV10-3; the match to TRBD1 covers 8 bases. Germline V gene sequence: CDR1 ENHRY, CDR2 SYGVKD. The J segment lost 3 bases and the V segment lost 4 bases, leaving 6 bases of the junction unmatched. This CDR3 spans 15 amino acids. The CDR3 nucleotides read TGTGCCATCAGTGCCGGGACAGGTGGAACAGATACGCAGTATTTT. Translated: CAISAGTGGTDTQYF.